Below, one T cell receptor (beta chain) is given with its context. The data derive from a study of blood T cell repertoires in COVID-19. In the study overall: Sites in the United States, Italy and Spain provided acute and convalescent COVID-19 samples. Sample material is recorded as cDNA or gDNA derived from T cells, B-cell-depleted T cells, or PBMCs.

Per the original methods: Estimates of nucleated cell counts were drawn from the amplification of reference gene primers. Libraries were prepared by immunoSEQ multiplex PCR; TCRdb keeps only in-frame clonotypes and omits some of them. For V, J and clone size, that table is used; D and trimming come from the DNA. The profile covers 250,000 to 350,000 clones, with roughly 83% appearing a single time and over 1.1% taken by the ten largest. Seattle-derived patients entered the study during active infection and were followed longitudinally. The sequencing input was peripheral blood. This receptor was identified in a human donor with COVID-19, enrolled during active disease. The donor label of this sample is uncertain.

CDR3 protein: CATAPGQGLYEQYF. Here the CDR3 DNA reads TGTGCCACCGCACCGGGACAGGGGCTCTACGAGCAGTACTTC. V usage is TRBV21-1 and J usage is TRBJ2-7; the tabulated D call, TRBD1, remains unverified against the DNA. TRBV21-1 constitutes a pseudogene. The CDR3 consists of 14 residues.